These T cell receptor beta chains were read from a single sample in a study of T cell changes during pregnancy in multiple sclerosis. Produced via immunoSEQ multiplex PCR; TCRdb's table is partial and in-frame only. Of 33,000 or so clones listed, 90% were seen once; the top ten hold 5% to 6%. Source: peripheral blood, taken in the third trimester of pregnancy. The receptors were sampled from a female donor in good health, enrolled as a control in a pregnancy study. Both conserved end residues are part of each CDR3. Fields, in order: V gene, J gene, CDR3 protein.

TRBV4-2,TRBJ2-1,CASSRNRGSSRNEQFF
TRBV9,TRBJ2-7,CASTPTGGQGTHEQYF
TRBV2,TRBJ2-5,CASKVGRETQYF
TRBV27,TRBJ1-5,CASSVTLNQPQHF
TRBV30,TRBJ1-6,CAWSPGQGDSPLHF
TRBV4-3,TRBJ2-1,CASSQVAYDNEQFF
TRBV6-4,TRBJ2-3,CASSTEATDTQYF
TRBV4-2,TRBJ1-6,CASSPGEVSPLHF
TRBV7-2,TRBJ2-7,CASSLRFSHEQYF
TRBV10-3,TRBJ2-2,CAIRRIGGASAGELFF
TRBV6-5,TRBJ1-5,CASSFGTGVGPQHF
TRBV7-2,TRBJ1-1,CASSIWTARVGNTEAFF
TRBV5-1,TRBJ2-3,CASSLTTGLAVTDTQYF
TRBV30,TRBJ1-2,CAWSTGLSGYTF
TRBV9,TRBJ2-1,CASSEAGGPEEQFF
TRBV9,TRBJ2-3,CASSAEAGASTDTQYF
TRBV6-1,TRBJ1-3,CATWGGLSGNTIYF
TRBV5-1,TRBJ2-5,CASSLRPGGVARAVKETQYF
TRBV27,TRBJ2-1,CASSLTGGGGLPYNEQFF
TRBV6-1,TRBJ2-7,CASSEGDSSYEQYF
TRBV7-9,TRBJ2-1,CASSPTGGRTVSYNEQFF
TRBV10-3,TRBJ2-5,CAISEGLAGGPKETQYF
TRBV6-1,TRBJ1-2,CASSEGRGLAYGYTF
TRBV5-1,TRBJ1-1,CASSLDGQGGGEAFF
TRBV9,TRBJ1-1,CASSAGGGSTEAFF
TRBV5-1,TRBJ2-2,CASSLGLAYGGELFF
TRBV18,TRBJ2-5,CASSPRLAGSYVETQYF
TRBV27,TRBJ2-6,CASTTGWGANVLTF
TRBV6-5,TRBJ2-1,CASTSGGTYNEQFF
TRBV7-9,TRBJ1-1,CASSFGVGGTEAFF
TRBV27,TRBJ2-3,CASSLQGAQVTDTQYF
TRBV13,TRBJ1-2,CASSSGTGIDRHGYTF
TRBV19,TRBJ2-1,CASSPSGIKSYNEQFF
TRBV11-3,TRBJ2-1,CASSPRSYNEQFF
TRBV7-9,TRBJ2-7,CASGGAGNEQYF
TRBV5-1,TRBJ2-1,CASSERGGLAGINEQFF
TRBV27,TRBJ2-7,CASSFPTSGPTYEQYF
TRBV27,TRBJ2-2,CASSPRPGTGTGTGELFF
TRBV6-6,TRBJ2-2,CASATGDTGELFF
TRBV6-5,TRBJ1-1,CASSYSGRDTEAFF
TRBV6-1,TRBJ1-1,CASSERRGLYTEAFF
TRBV5-1,TRBJ2-7,CASSLGLAGAGEQYF
TRBV7-9,TRBJ1-1,CASSNTPNTEAFF
TRBV10-3,TRBJ2-5,CAISESRGAVQETQYF
TRBV7-2,TRBJ2-7,CASSLALTSGGASYEQYF
TRBV11-3,TRBJ2-1,CASSGQGTALTDEQFF
TRBV30,TRBJ1-5,CAWNTGISNQPQHF
TRBV4-3,TRBJ2-3,CASSQDERGRTDTQYF
TRBV19,TRBJ2-5,CASTGGQGRGRQETQYF
TRBV29-1,TRBJ2-3,CSVSGGGGTDTQYF
TRBV7-9,TRBJ2-1,CASDGGRRDEQFF
TRBV25-1,TRBJ1-1,CASSESRTGGDTEAFF
TRBV5-6,TRBJ1-1,CASSLVRDRATEAFF
TRBV9,TRBJ1-1,CASSVATSGGTEAFF
TRBV20-1,TRBJ2-3,CSASSPDTQYF
TRBV13,TRBJ2-7,CASSPTRPGEQYF
TRBV28,TRBJ2-7,CASQRGGRPYEQYF
TRBV28,TRBJ1-3,CASSLSFVYSGNTIYF
TRBV29-1,TRBJ1-2,CSVERPGRVYGYTF
TRBV6-1,TRBJ1-2,CASSEAPGHLNYGYTF